The 11 T cell receptor beta chains reported below all come from one sample, sequenced in a study of T cells in Graves' hyperthyroidism and ophthalmopathy. Amplification of TCR beta CDR3 regions was performed using RNA transcripts as template. Initially, a first-round RT-PCR of the TCR CDR3 employed the HTBI primer set. MiXCR, applied by TCRdb to the multiplex PCR reads, yields one record per CDR3 protein. The profile shows hundreds of thousands of distinct CDR3 sequences, approximately 15% of them singletons. The sequenced sample was blood. These receptors came from a woman in her thirties or forties with Graves' ophthalmopathy.

This clonotype was found many times. The chain uses TRBV2 and TRBJ2-7, with 8 bases that match TRBD2. CDR1 and CDR2 from the germline V gene are SNHLY and FYNNEI. The CDR3 extends over 13 amino acids. The junction had 3 bases not matched to a gene; V was cut back by 6 bases and J by 2 bases. In nucleotides, the CDR3 is TGTGCCAGCAGGGCGGGAGGCCCCTACGAGCAGTACTTC. Encoded protein: CASRAGGPYEQYF.

The chain couples TRBV9 to TRBJ2-1; 9 bases agree with TRBD2. Trimming at V came to 2 bases and at J to 2 bases, leaving 5 bases not matched to a gene. Germline lookup yields CDR1 SGDLS and CDR2 YYNGEE. The CDR3 is made up of 16 amino acids. In DNA form, the CDR3 reads TGTGCCAGCAGCGTCACAGCGGGAGGACCCTACAATGAGCAGTTCTTC. Translation gives CASSVTAGGPYNEQFF.

This clonotype turned up a few times. J is TRBJ2-7 and V is TRBV2; no clear D gene. V lost 2 bases, J lost 2 bases, and 10 bases lay in between. Per germline, CDR1 SNHLY and CDR2 FYNNEI. This CDR3 region has 14 residues. The CDR3 DNA follows: TGTGCCAGCAGTGAAAGGGTAGGGACCTACGAGCAGTACTTC. Its translation: CASSERVGTYEQYF.

This clonotype was recorded at least ten times. The rearrangement links TRBV12-3 or TRBV12-4 to TRBJ1-2; D unclear. CDR3 size: 15 residues. V was pared by 5 bases and J by 3 bases, with 16 bases between. The CDR3 coding sequence is TGTGCCAGCAGTCCCCGGGCGGGGTCGGACTATGGCTACACCTTC. Translated, it gives CASSPRAGSDYGYTF.

The V and J genes are TRBV12-5 and TRBJ1-6; 8 bases align to TRBD1. V was pared by 1 base and J by 8 bases, with 7 bases of the junction left unmatched. The CDR3 covers 16 residues. CDR1 and CDR2 from the germline V gene are LGHNT and FRNRAP. CDR3 sequence: CASGLDLGQGYSPLHF. The CDR3 DNA sequence: TGTGCTAGTGGTTTGGACCTCGGACAGGGTTATTCACCCCTCCACTTT.

This clonotype showed up many times. The CDR3 sequence is CASSTTGAVELGEQYF. The CDR3 nucleotides read TGTGCCAGCAGTACTACAGGGGCGGTCGAGTTGGGGGAGCAGTACTTC. This chain links TRBV28 with TRBJ2-7, with 7 bases that match TRBD1. With V trimmed by 5 bases and J by 7 bases, 17 bases remained unmatched. The CDR3 spans 16 residues. Per germline, CDR1 MDHEN and CDR2 SYDVKM.

This clonotype was detected many times. The chain uses TRBV9 and TRBJ1-1; 11 nucleotides align to TRBD1. Trimming removed 3 bases from V and 6 bases from J; junction bases left unmatched: 4. Per the germline V gene, CDR1 is SGDLS and CDR2 is YYNGEE. The CDR3 is 14 amino acids. For the CDR3, the DNA is TGTGCCAGCAGCGAATGGACAGGGGGCCCTGAAGCTTTCTTT. Protein: CASSEWTGGPEAFF.

A word on this clonotype: One end of the junction is discordant with germline, which a read error may explain. This sequence joins TRBV3-1 and TRBJ2-1; 10 bases fit TRBD2. Germline V gene data show CDR1 as LGHDT and CDR2 as YNNKEL (reference sequence). The CDR3 loop spans 15 amino acids. The CDR3 DNA follows: TGTGCCAGCAGCCCTCAAGCGGGGGGGGGCAATGAGCGGTTCTTC. Translated, it gives CASSPQAGGGNERFF.

This clonotype was found many times. The chain couples TRBV30 to TRBJ1-1; the match to TRBD1 covers 7 bases. CDR1 and CDR2 (germline): GTSNPN, SVGIG (reference sequence). The CDR3 loop spans 12 amino acids. The DNA for the CDR3 is TGTGCAGCCGGGACAGAGAACACTGAAGCTTTCTTT. Amino acids: CAAGTENTEAFF.

This clonotype was observed a few times. The rearrangement uses TRBV7-3 and TRBJ2-1; 10 nucleotides match TRBD2. Per germline, CDR1 SGHTA and CDR2 FQGTGA. CDR3 size: 17 residues. J lost 4 bases, V lost 2 bases, and 8 bases had no gene match. DNA for the CDR3: TGTGCCAGCAGCTTATATGCTGCGACTAGCGGGTACAATGAGCAGTTCTTC. It yields the protein CASSLYAATSGYNEQFF.

The chain uses TRBV4-1 and TRBJ2-3, with 10 nucleotides matching TRBD2. The CDR3 is 14 amino acids. The trim removed 0 bases at V and 10 bases at J, leaving 4 bases unmatched. Germline-derived CDR1 and CDR2 are MGHRA and YSYEKL. This CDR3 reads CASSQDASGGAQYF. The CDR3, as DNA: TGCGCCAGCAGCCAAGATGCTAGCGGGGGTGCGCAGTATTTT.